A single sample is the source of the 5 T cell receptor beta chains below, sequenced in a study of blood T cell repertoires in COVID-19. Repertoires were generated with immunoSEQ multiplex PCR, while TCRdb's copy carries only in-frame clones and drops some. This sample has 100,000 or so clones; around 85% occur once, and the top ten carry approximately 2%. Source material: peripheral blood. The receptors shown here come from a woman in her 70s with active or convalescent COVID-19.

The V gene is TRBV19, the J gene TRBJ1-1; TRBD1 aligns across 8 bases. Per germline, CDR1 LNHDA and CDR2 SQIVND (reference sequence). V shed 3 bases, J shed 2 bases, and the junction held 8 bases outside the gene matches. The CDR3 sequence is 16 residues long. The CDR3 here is CASSIPRTGKNTEAFF. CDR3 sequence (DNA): TGTGCCAGTAGTATCCCGCGGACAGGGAAAAACACTGAAGCTTTCTTT.

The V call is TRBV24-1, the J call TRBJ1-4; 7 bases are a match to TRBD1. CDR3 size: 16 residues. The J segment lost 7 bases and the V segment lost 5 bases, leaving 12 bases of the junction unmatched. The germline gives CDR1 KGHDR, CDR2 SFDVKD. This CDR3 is CATSAATGSNGEKLFF. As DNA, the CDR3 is TGTGCCACCAGTGCCGCGACAGGGAGTAACGGTGAAAAACTGTTTTTT.

DNA for the CDR3: TGTGCCAGCAGCCTCACCTGGACTACTAGCACAGATACGCAGTATTTT. Translation gives CASSLTWTTSTDTQYF. This chain connects TRBV7-2 to TRBJ2-3; a weak D match, TRBD2 (6 bases). CDR3 length: 16 residues. Germline V gene sequence: CDR1 SGHTA, CDR2 FQGNSA. Deletions cut 5 bases from V and 0 bases from J, with 15 bases between.

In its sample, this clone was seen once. CDR3 in DNA: TGCGCCAGCAGCTTGGAGCTTACGCAGGGAGGAAAACTGTTTTTT. It codes for CASSLELTQGGKLFF. J is TRBJ1-4 and V is TRBV5-1; TRBD1 is a possible D gene (5 bases). The CDR3 loop spans 15 amino acids. V was shortened by 0 bases and J by 10 bases, with 16 bases between the two germline ends. Per germline, CDR1 SGHRS and CDR2 YFSETQ.

The CDR3 DNA follows: TGTGCCACCAGTCGACAGGGAGAAGCTTTCTTT. It codes for CATSRQGEAFF. The chain has TRBV24-1 and TRBJ1-1; the match to TRBD1 covers 7 bases. V dropped 6 bases and J dropped 8; count of bases not matched to a gene: 2. The germline V gene encodes CDR1 KGHDR and CDR2 SFDVKD. The length of the CDR3 is 11 residues.